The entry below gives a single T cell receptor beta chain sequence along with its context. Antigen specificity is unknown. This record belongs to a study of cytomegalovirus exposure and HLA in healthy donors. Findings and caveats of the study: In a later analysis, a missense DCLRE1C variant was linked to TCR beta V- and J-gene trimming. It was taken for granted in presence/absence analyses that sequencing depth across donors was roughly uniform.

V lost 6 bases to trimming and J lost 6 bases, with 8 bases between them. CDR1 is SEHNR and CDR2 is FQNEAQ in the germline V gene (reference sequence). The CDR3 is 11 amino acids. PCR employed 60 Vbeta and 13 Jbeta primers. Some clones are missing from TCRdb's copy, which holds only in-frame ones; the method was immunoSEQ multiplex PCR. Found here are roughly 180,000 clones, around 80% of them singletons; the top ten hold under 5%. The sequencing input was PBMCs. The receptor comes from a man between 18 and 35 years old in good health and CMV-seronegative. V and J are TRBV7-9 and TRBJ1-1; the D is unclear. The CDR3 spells CASSQLPEAFF. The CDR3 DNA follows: TGTGCCAGCAGTCAACTTCCTGAAGCTTTCTTT.